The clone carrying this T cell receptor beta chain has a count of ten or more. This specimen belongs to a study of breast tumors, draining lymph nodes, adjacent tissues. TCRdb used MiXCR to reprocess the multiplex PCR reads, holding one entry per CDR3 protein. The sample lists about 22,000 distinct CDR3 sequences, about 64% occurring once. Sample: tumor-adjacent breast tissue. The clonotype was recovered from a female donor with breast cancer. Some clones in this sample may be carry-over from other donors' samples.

CDR3 sequence (DNA): TGTGCCAGCTCACCCTACAGGGATGAAAAACTGTTTTTT. This translates into CASSPYRDEKLFF. The J gene is TRBJ1-4, the V gene TRBV18; weak D call: TRBD1 (6 bases). Germline loops: CDR1 KGHSH, CDR2 LQKENI. Trimming took off 3 bases at V and 6 bases at J, with 8 bases between the two ends. This CDR3 spans 13 amino acids.